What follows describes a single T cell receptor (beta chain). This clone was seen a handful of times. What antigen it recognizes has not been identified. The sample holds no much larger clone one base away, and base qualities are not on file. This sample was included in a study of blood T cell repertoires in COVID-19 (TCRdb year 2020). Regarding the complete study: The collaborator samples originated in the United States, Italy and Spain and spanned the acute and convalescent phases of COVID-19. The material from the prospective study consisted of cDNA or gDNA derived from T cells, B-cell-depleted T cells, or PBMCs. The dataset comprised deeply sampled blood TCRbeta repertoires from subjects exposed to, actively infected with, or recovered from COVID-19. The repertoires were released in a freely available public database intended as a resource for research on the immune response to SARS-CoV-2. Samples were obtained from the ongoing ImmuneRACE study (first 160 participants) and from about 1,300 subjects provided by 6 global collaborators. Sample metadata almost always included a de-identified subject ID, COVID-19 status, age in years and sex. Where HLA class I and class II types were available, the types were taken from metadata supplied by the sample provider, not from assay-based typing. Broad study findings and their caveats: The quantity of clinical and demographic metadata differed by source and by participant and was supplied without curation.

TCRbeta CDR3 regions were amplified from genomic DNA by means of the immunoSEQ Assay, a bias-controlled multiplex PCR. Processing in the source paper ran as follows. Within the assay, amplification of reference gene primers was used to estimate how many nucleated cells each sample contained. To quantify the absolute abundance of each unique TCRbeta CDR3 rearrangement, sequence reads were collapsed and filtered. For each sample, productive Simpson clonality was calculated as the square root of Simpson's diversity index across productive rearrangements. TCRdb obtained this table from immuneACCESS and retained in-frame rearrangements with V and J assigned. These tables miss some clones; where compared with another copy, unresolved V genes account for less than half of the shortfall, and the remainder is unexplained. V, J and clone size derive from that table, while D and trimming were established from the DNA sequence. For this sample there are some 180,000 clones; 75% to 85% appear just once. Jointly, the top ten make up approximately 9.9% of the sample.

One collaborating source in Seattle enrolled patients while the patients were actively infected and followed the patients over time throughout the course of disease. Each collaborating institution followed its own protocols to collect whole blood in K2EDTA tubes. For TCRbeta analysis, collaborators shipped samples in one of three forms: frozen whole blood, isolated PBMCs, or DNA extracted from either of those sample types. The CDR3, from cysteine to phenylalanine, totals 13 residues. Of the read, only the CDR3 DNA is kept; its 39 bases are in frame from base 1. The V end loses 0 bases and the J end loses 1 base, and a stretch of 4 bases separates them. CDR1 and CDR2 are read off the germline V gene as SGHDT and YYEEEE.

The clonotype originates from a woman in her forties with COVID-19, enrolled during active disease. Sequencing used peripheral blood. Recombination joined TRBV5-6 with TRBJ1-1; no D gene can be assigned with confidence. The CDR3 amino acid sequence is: CASSLAGNTEAFF. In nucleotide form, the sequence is TGTGCCAGCAGCTTGGCAGGGAACACTGAAGCTTTCTTT.